These 12 T cell receptor beta chains originate from one sample sequenced in a study of regulatory T cells in long-lasting Graves disease (dated by TCRdb to about 2021). Reading the label with the study, this specimen's time point is: newly diagnosed GD, antithyroid drugs for less than 3 months. For both TCR sequencing and RNA sequencing, RNA was extracted from PBMCs using TRIzol. The method was multiplex PCR. Sequencing used an Illumina HiSeq 4000. To build TCR beta libraries, CDR3 regions were amplified by Arm-PCR using iRepertoire HTBI primers. TCRdb passed the public sequencing reads through fastp at Q25 and MiXCR, retaining productive beta sequences. Rows are combined by CDR3 protein, so each entry shows the most common genes and DNA. This sample holds around 400,000 distinct CDR3 sequences; around 15% were observed only once. The ten largest clonotypes hold about 24% of the sample. The specimen was peripheral blood mononuclear cells (PBMCs), collected at new diagnosis, from a patient treated with antithyroid drugs. These receptor sequences come from a female donor with Graves disease.

This clonotype came up many times. The chain couples TRBV6-2 or TRBV6-3 to TRBJ2-3; 11 bases are a match to TRBD2. The CDR3 has 18 residues. The V and J ends lost 6 bases and 6 bases, in that order; junction bases with no gene match: 17. CDR1 is MNHEY, CDR2 SVGEGT, per germline. CDR3 in amino acids: CASRSPILAGGPLDTQYF. As DNA, the CDR3 is TGTGCCAGCAGGTCCCCTATATTAGCGGGGGGGCCCTTGGATACGCAGTATTTT.

This clonotype was seen repeatedly, ten times or more. The CDR3 spells CASSVEQGNGYTF. CDR3 coding DNA: TGTGCCAGCAGCGTAGAACAGGGGAATGGCTACACCTTC. J is TRBJ1-2 and V is TRBV9; 7 bases match TRBD1. This CDR3 is built from 13 residues. The germline CDR1 and CDR2 sequences are SGDLS and YYNGEE. Losses at the gene ends were 0 bases for V and 6 bases for J; bases not matched to a gene: 2.

To note about this clonotype: The junction departs from germline at one end; a sequencing error may be responsible. The chain is built from TRBV6-2 or TRBV6-3 and TRBJ1-1; TRBD1 agrees at 7 bases. The CDR3 length is 16 residues. In germline, CDR1 is MNHEY, CDR2 SVGEGT. The DNA of the CDR3 is TGTGCCGGCAGGACACAGGGGCGCGGGATGAACACTGAAGCTTTCTTT. Its translation: CAGRTQGRGMNTEAFF.

This clonotype was counted ten times or more. The chain employs TRBV27 and TRBJ2-7; 9 bases align to TRBD2. J gave up 5 bases and V 8 bases, and 7 bases lay outside the gene matches. CDR1 and CDR2 from the germline V gene are MNHEY and SMNVEV (reference sequence). The CDR3 is made up of 13 amino acids. CDR3 in amino acids: CASRIAGADEQYF. CDR3 coding DNA: TGTGCCAGCCGTATAGCGGGAGCGGACGAGCAGTACTTC.

The rearrangement joins TRBV12-3 or TRBV12-4 to TRBJ2-7; D ambiguous. The CDR3 extends over 15 amino acids. V shed 2 bases and J shed 2 bases, with 13 bases lying between them. CDR3 residues: CASSLNPRFTYEQYF. CDR3 in DNA: TGTGCCAGCAGTTTAAACCCCAGGTTTACCTACGAGCAGTACTTC.

The chain recombines TRBV12-5 with TRBJ2-5, with 9 bases aligning to TRBD1. CDR3 length: 15 amino acids. Trimming at V came to 3 bases and at J to 5 bases, leaving 7 bases not matched to a gene. Per germline, CDR1 LGHNT and CDR2 FRNRAP. The CDR3 bases are TGTGCTAGTGGTTTTGGGACAGGGAGCCGGGAGACCCAGTACTTC. Its translation: CASGFGTGSRETQYF.

V is TRBV5-1 and J is TRBJ2-3; the match to TRBD2 covers 8 bases. With V trimmed by 4 bases and J by 5 bases, 18 bases remained unmatched. Germline-derived CDR1 and CDR2 are SGHRS and YFSETQ. The CDR3 has 18 amino acids. The CDR3 DNA reads as TGCGCCAGCAGCCGCACCTCCGGGGGGAGCGGGGGAATAGATACGCAGTATTTT. Residues: CASSRTSGGSGGIDTQYF.

This chain uses TRBV7-9 with TRBJ1-5; D call uncertain. Trimming pared 0 bases from V and 3 bases from J, leaving 9 bases between. The CDR3 is 15 amino acids. Germline assignment: CDR1 SEHNR and CDR2 FQNEAQ (reference sequence). CDR3 amino acids: CASSLAMGPNQPQHF. DNA of the CDR3: TGTGCCAGCAGCTTAGCGATGGGCCCCAATCAGCCCCAGCATTTT.

V and J are TRBV5-1 and TRBJ2-3; D gene uncertain. The germline V gene has CDR1 SGHRS and CDR2 YFSETQ. CDR3 length: 14 residues. Trimming shortened V by 4 bases and J by 1 base, and 10 bases separated the two germline ends. The CDR3 here is CASSLAWRTDTQYF. In DNA form, the CDR3 reads TGCGCCAGCAGCCTCGCGTGGCGCACAGATACGCAGTATTTT.

In the case of this clonotype: Being one base from a much bigger clone, this may be a read error. DNA for the CDR3: TGTGCCAGTTTCCGAGGTCGGCAGGGTACCTATGGCTTCACCTTC. Encoded protein: CASFRGRQGTYGFTF. The V call is TRBV7-9, the J call TRBJ1-2, with D possibly matching TRBD1 (5 bases). Germline V gene lookup returns CDR1 SEHNR and CDR2 FQNEAQ (reference sequence). CDR3 length: 15 amino acids.

Many counts were recorded for this clonotype. V gene TRBV9 combines with J gene TRBJ2-3; TRBD2 aligns across 8 bases. Germline CDR1 reads SGDLS; CDR2 reads YYNGEE. The CDR3 sequence is 17 residues long. Losses at the gene ends were 3 bases for V and 1 base for J; bases not matched to a gene: 10. The CDR3 DNA reads as TGTGCCAGCAGCGCCTTAACTAGCGGTCTGGGCACAGATACGCAGTATTTT. Encoded protein: CASSALTSGLGTDTQYF.

This clonotype was observed many times. CDR3 residues: CASSLSGLANYNEQFF. The CDR3 DNA follows: TGTGCCAGCAGTTTATCGGGGCTAGCGAACTACAATGAGCAGTTCTTC. This sequence joins TRBV27 and TRBJ2-1, with a possible D match to TRBD2 (6 bases). Trimming pared 0 bases from V and 3 bases from J, leaving 12 bases between. The CDR3 spans 16 residues. Germline V gene data show CDR1 as MNHEY and CDR2 as SMNVEV (reference sequence).